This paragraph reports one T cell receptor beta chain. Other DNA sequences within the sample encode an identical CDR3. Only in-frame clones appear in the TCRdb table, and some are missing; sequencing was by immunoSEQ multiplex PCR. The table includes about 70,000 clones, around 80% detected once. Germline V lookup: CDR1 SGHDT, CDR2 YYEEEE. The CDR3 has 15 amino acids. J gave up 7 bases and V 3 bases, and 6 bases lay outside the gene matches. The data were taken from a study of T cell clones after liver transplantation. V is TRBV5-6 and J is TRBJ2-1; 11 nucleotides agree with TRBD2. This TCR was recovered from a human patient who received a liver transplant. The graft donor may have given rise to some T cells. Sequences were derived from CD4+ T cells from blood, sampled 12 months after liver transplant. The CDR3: CASSSLAGGINEQFF. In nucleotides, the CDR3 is TGTGCCAGCAGCTCCCTAGCGGGAGGAATTAATGAGCAGTTCTTC.